This T cell receptor (beta chain) was identified in a study of radiation and T cells in renal cell carcinoma. Study-level results: Only small tumor regions of roughly 1 g were sampled. Compared with controls, irradiated tumors had more, larger dominant CDR3 motifs.

Treatment reported: treatment-naive control, cytoreductive nephrectomy. Data came from immunoSEQ multiplex PCR; TCRdb stores just in-frame clones and leaves some out. The data show roughly 10,000 clones, more than 50% seen once. To note about this clone: The antigen remains undetermined.

The CDR3 totals 17 residues. The sequence came from a man aged 35 to 55 with renal cell carcinoma. The source material was tumor tissue, sampled from a patient whose treatment was nephrectomy without radiotherapy. This chain connects TRBV21-1 to TRBJ2-2; TRBD2 was called by the table and not checked on the DNA. TRBV21-1 corresponds to a pseudogene. In DNA form, the CDR3 reads TGTGCCAGCTACCCGGGGACTAGCGGGAGTCACACCGGGGAGCTGTTTTTT. Protein sequence: CASYPGTSGSHTGELFF.